This is a list of T cell receptor beta chains from one sample in a study of blood T cell repertoires in COVID-19. The data were produced by immunoSEQ multiplex PCR, yet TCRdb's version contains in-frame clones alone and is incomplete. Here the sample spans about 130,000 clones, roughly 90% being singletons. Sample: peripheral blood. The origin of the receptors is a man in his forties or fifties with active or convalescent COVID-19. Each CDR3 is given with its conserved first and last residue. The order of the fields is CDR3 DNA, CDR3 protein, J gene, clone size, D gene, V gene. D genes are given only for firm matches. A clone size is listed for some rows: how often the clone was seen (once, few, many), or a class if it is expanded.

CDR3nt: TGTGCCAGCTCACCGGGTCGGGGGGGACCCCAAGGAGAGACCCAGTACTTC
CDR3aa: CASSPGRGGPQGETQYF
j_gene: TRBJ2-5
abundance: .
d_gene: TRBD2
v_gene: TRBV18

CDR3nt: TGTGCCAGCAGCTTGACTATACGGGGGGTAGGGCAGCCCCAGCATTTT
CDR3aa: CASSLTIRGVGQPQHF
j_gene: TRBJ1-5
abundance: .
d_gene: .
v_gene: TRBV5-5

CDR3nt: TGTGCCAGCAGCTTTGCAGGGTTCGATGAGCAGTTCTTC
CDR3aa: CASSFAGFDEQFF
j_gene: TRBJ2-1
abundance: .
d_gene: .
v_gene: TRBV7-2

CDR3nt: TGTGCCACCAGCAGAGTGGCGGGGGGCGGCACAGATACGCAGTATTTT
CDR3aa: CATSRVAGGGTDTQYF
j_gene: TRBJ2-3
abundance: .
d_gene: TRBD2
v_gene: TRBV15

CDR3nt: TGTGCCAGCAGTTTAGGGACAGGACACAATCAGCCCCAGCATTTT
CDR3aa: CASSLGTGHNQPQHF
j_gene: TRBJ1-5
abundance: .
d_gene: TRBD1
v_gene: TRBV28

CDR3nt: TGTGCCAGCAGCTTGTTTGAACCCCGGGGAGATGAGCAGTTCTTC
CDR3aa: CASSLFEPRGDEQFF
j_gene: TRBJ2-1
abundance: .
d_gene: .
v_gene: TRBV5-6

CDR3nt: TGTGCCAGTAAACTAGCGGGACACACAGATACGCAGTATTTT
CDR3aa: CASKLAGHTDTQYF
j_gene: TRBJ2-3
abundance: .
d_gene: TRBD2
v_gene: TRBV19

CDR3nt: TGTGCCAGCAGCTTAGGGAGAGGGAGCGAAGCTTTCTTT
CDR3aa: CASSLGRGSEAFF
j_gene: TRBJ1-1
abundance: .
d_gene: .
v_gene: TRBV11-1

CDR3nt: TGTGCCAGCAGCGCCGGGGACTACACAGATACGCAGTATTTT
CDR3aa: CASSAGDYTDTQYF
j_gene: TRBJ2-3
abundance: .
d_gene: TRBD2
v_gene: TRBV9

CDR3nt: TGCGCCAGCAGTGTGGGTAGCGGGGGGGATGAGCAGTTCTTC
CDR3aa: CASSVGSGGDEQFF
j_gene: TRBJ2-1
abundance: .
d_gene: TRBD2
v_gene: TRBV10-2

CDR3nt: TGTGCCAGCGGGGGAACAGGGGGAGGACTCACAGATACGCAGTATTTT
CDR3aa: CASGGTGGGLTDTQYF
j_gene: TRBJ2-3
abundance: once
d_gene: TRBD1
v_gene: TRBV14

CDR3nt: TGCGCCAGCAGTGAGTCCGGGACTAGCTGGGGTGAGCAGTTCTTC
CDR3aa: CASSESGTSWGEQFF
j_gene: TRBJ2-1
abundance: .
d_gene: TRBD2
v_gene: TRBV10-2

CDR3nt: TGTGCCAGCAGTGGGGGTCCGCTAGCGACCGGATCAGAGACCCAGTACTTC
CDR3aa: CASSGGPLATGSETQYF
j_gene: TRBJ2-5
abundance: once
d_gene: .
v_gene: TRBV5-4

CDR3nt: TGCGCCAGCAGCTTGGAGGGAGGCCCCGAGACCCAGTACTTC
CDR3aa: CASSLEGGPETQYF
j_gene: TRBJ2-5
abundance: .
d_gene: .
v_gene: TRBV5-1

CDR3nt: TGTGCCAGCAGTGCTCTAGCGGGGGGCCTATACAATGAGCAGTTCTTC
CDR3aa: CASSALAGGLYNEQFF
j_gene: TRBJ2-1
abundance: .
d_gene: TRBD2
v_gene: TRBV25-1

CDR3nt: TGTGCCAGCAGCCAATACAGGGGGCGAGAGCAGTACTTC
CDR3aa: CASSQYRGREQYF
j_gene: TRBJ2-7
abundance: few
d_gene: TRBD1
v_gene: TRBV3-1/TRBV3-2

CDR3nt: TGTGCCAGCAGCTTACGGACTAGCGGGAGTGAAAATGAGCAGTTCTTC
CDR3aa: CASSLRTSGSENEQFF
j_gene: TRBJ2-1
abundance: .
d_gene: TRBD2
v_gene: TRBV7-2

CDR3nt: TGCGCCAGCAGCCAAGATCGGGACTTTGCTACAACTAATGAAAAACTGTTTTTT
CDR3aa: CASSQDRDFATTNEKLFF
j_gene: TRBJ1-4
abundance: few
d_gene: .
v_gene: TRBV4-1

CDR3nt: TGTGCCAGCTCACGCACAGGGGGCGCCAATCAGCCCCAGCATTTT
CDR3aa: CASSRTGGANQPQHF
j_gene: TRBJ1-5
abundance: .
d_gene: TRBD1
v_gene: TRBV18

CDR3nt: TGCGCCAGCAGCCACGGGGGGTGGGGCCAATATAATGAGCAGTTCTTC
CDR3aa: CASSHGGWGQYNEQFF
j_gene: TRBJ2-1
abundance: .
d_gene: TRBD2
v_gene: TRBV4-1

CDR3nt: TGCGCCAGCAGCCAGACCCGGCAGGGGGCAACTCTTACTTACGAGCAGTACTTC
CDR3aa: CASSQTRQGATLTYEQYF
j_gene: TRBJ2-7
abundance: .
d_gene: TRBD1
v_gene: TRBV4-1

CDR3nt: TGCGCCAGCAGCTCGGGACAGAACACCGGGGAGCTGTTTTTT
CDR3aa: CASSSGQNTGELFF
j_gene: TRBJ2-2
abundance: few
d_gene: .
v_gene: TRBV5-1

CDR3nt: TGTGCCAGCAATACAGACTCTGGAAACACCATATATTTT
CDR3aa: CASNTDSGNTIYF
j_gene: TRBJ1-3
abundance: .
d_gene: .
v_gene: TRBV28

CDR3nt: TGTGCCAGTGGGAGGGGAGGTACAGATACGCAGTATTTT
CDR3aa: CASGRGGTDTQYF
j_gene: TRBJ2-3
abundance: .
d_gene: TRBD2
v_gene: TRBV19

CDR3nt: TGTGCCAGCAGCCCGCGCACGGGTACGCAGTATTTT
CDR3aa: CASSPRTGTQYF
j_gene: TRBJ2-3
abundance: .
d_gene: .
v_gene: TRBV11-3

CDR3nt: TGTGCCAGCAGCTCCCAGGGGAGCCAAGAGACCCAGTACTTC
CDR3aa: CASSSQGSQETQYF
j_gene: TRBJ2-5
abundance: .
d_gene: .
v_gene: TRBV13